These 3 T cell receptor beta chains came from one sample sequenced in a study of cytomegalovirus exposure and HLA in healthy donors. Use of 60 Vbeta and 13 Jbeta primers characterized the PCR. Profiled with immunoSEQ multiplex PCR; TCRdb holds only in-frame clones, not every one. The profile shows over 80,000 clones, about 79% of them singletons. The sample taken for sequencing was PBMCs. These receptors were obtained from a man between 50 and 59 years old in good health and CMV-seronegative.

The V call is TRBV6-1, the J call TRBJ2-2; the D is unclear. Germline CDR1 MNHNS, CDR2 SASEGT. The V and J ends lost 2 bases and 5 bases respectively, with 12 bases between them. The CDR3 runs to 15 residues. The CDR3 loop reads CASSESPRATGELFF. In nucleotides, the CDR3 is TGTGCCAGCAGTGAATCGCCCAGAGCGACCGGGGAGCTGTTTTTT.

This clone has more than one count but fewer than ten. The gene calls are TRBV6-5 and TRBJ2-7, with no clear D. The germline CDR1 and CDR2 sequences are MNHEY and SVGAGI. CDR3 length: 13 residues. V was shortened by 7 bases and J by 1 base, with 11 bases between the two germline ends. CDR3 sequence reads: CASTLTASYEQYF. The CDR3 DNA sequence: TGTGCCAGCACCTTAACAGCATCCTACGAGCAGTACTTC.

The chain employs TRBV10-1 and TRBJ1-5; 12 bases line up with TRBD1. Unmatched junction bases numbered 8, after V lost 2 bases and J lost 0 bases. CDR3 length equals 19 residues. Germline CDR1 WNHNN, CDR2 SYGVQD (reference sequence). CDR3 in amino acids: CASSEVGTGGSYSNQPQHF. As DNA, the CDR3 is TGCGCCAGCAGTGAGGTTGGGACAGGGGGCTCTTATAGCAATCAGCCCCAGCATTTT.